The next 5 T cell receptor beta chains were all read from a single sample in a study of OX40 agonist ivuxolimab in advanced cancers. Repertoires were generated with immunoSEQ multiplex PCR, while TCRdb's copy carries only in-frame clones and drops some. The sample has 75,000 to 100,000 clones, roughly 90% seen once. Sequences were derived from CD4+ or CD8+ T cells sorted from blood, sampled in a trial of the OX40 agonist ivuxolimab. The source of these receptors is an adult with an advanced solid tumor such as melanoma, head and neck, liver or kidney cancer.

The gene calls are TRBV7-2 and TRBJ2-2; D remains unclear. From germline, CDR1 is SGHTA and CDR2 FQGNSA. Trimming took off 4 bases at V and 5 bases at J, with 5 bases between the two ends. The CDR3 covers 12 residues. CDR3 loop: CASSYTTGELFF. The CDR3 DNA reads TGTGCCAGCAGCTATACTACCGGGGAGCTGTTTTTT.

The V call is TRBV28, the J call TRBJ2-7, with D possibly TRBD1 on 5 matching bases. Trimming took 6 bases from V and 0 from J, leaving 9 bases between them. The V gene's germline CDR1 is MDHEN and CDR2 SYDVKM. The CDR3 is 13 amino acids. CDR3 in DNA: TGTGCCAGCAGGGACACTTTCTCCTACGAGCAGTACTTC. Its translation is CASRDTFSYEQYF.

The rearrangement uses TRBV11-3 and TRBJ2-7, with 7 bases matching TRBD1. This CDR3 is built from 16 residues. V trimming: 1 base; J trimming: 4 bases; junction bases outside the gene matches: 10. Germline V gene lookup returns CDR1 SGHNT and CDR2 YENEEA. CDR3 sequence: CASSLVTGTVRYEQYF. In nucleotides, the CDR3 is TGTGCCAGCAGCTTAGTCACCGGGACAGTGAGATACGAGCAGTACTTC.

The rearrangement joins TRBV19 to TRBJ2-7; TRBD1 aligns across 7 bases. The V and J ends lost 2 bases and 5 bases, in that order; junction bases with no gene match: 3. There are 13 residues in the CDR3. Germline CDR1 LNHDA, CDR2 SQIVND (reference sequence). CDR3 loop: CASSIIGTDEQYF. The CDR3 DNA is TGTGCCAGTAGTATAATAGGGACAGACGAGCAGTACTTC.

This clone was seen more than once but under ten times. The genes are TRBV6-1 and TRBJ1-1; D is unclear. Germline V lookup: CDR1 MNHNS, CDR2 SASEGT. The CDR3 extends over 14 amino acids. Trimming left V 4 bases short and J 5 bases short, with 14 bases between. CDR3 protein: CASSGRHGETEAFF. The CDR3 region has the DNA TGTGCCAGCAGTGGGAGACACGGGGAAACTGAAGCTTTCTTT.